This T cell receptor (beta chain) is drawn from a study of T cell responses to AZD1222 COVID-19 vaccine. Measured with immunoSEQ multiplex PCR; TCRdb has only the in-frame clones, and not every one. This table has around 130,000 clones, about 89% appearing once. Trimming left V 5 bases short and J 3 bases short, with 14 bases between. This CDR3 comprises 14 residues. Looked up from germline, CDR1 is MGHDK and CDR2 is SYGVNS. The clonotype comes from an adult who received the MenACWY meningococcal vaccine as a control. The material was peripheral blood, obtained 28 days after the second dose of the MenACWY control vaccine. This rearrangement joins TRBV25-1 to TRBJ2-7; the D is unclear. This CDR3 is CASSSDQRGYEQYF. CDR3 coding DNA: TGTGCCAGCAGTTCCGACCAGCGAGGCTACGAGCAGTACTTC.